The sequence of this T cell receptor (beta chain) was determined in a study of molecular identifiers for immune sequencing clone quantification (dated by TCRdb to 2016 to 2019). Broadly, across the study: In a replicate experiment, RNA from around 18,000 or 91,000 naive CD8 T cells was split into five aliquots, four of which were sequenced. This methods study used CD8 T cells to benchmark TCR RNA copy counting and molecular-identifier clustering-based TCR repertoire sequencing (MIDCIRS).

Libraries of naive CD8 T cells were generated from roughly 21,000 to 960,000 sorted cells, with 10%, 30% or 50% of the purified RNA used. Naive CD8 T cells were FACS-sorted as CD8+CD4-CCR7+CD45RA+ on a BD FACSAria II into RLT Plus buffer. Detection sensitivity was tested by spiking Jurkat RNA equal to some 11 TCR copies' worth into samples containing roughly 19,000-1,000,000 naive CD8 T cells. CD8 T cells were enriched using RosetteSep CD8+ T Cell Enrichment Cocktail and Ficoll-Paque, and the enriched cells then underwent ACK red cell lysis. Library creation used PCR. TCRdb lists the instrument as NextSeq 500. Bulk TCR libraries were made following a previously described method, with the TCR primers given in Table S5. Total RNA was purified with the Qiagen AllPrep DNA/RNA kit. Before analysis, reads from multiple sequencing runs of one library were combined. On the study's bioinformatics: Reads were retained only if their TCR constant sequence matched exactly, and those retained reads were trimmed to 150 nt and grouped according to their 12-nt molecular barcodes. Reads inside each barcode group were sub-clustered using a 15% Levenshtein threshold, and a quality-weighted consensus sequence was constructed for each RNA molecule. Non-functional sequences were filtered out, along with any lower-count sequence sitting one edit away from another sequence. Based on fitting two negative binomial distributions, any barcode sub-cluster with under 20% of the maximum read count was discarded. The raw public reads went through TCRdb reprocessing: fastp at Q25, MiXCR clone calling, in-frame beta chains kept. Merged by CDR3 protein, the rows form single entries marked with the most common genes and DNA. What appears here as the V and J calls and clone size reflects TCRdb's work, not the paper's. The sample table shows about 320,000 distinct CDR3 sequences, and under 25% are seen once. Together, the top ten hold about 0.74% of the sample.

As encoded in the germline V gene (reference sequence), CDR1 is DFQATT while CDR2 is SNEGSKA. For this chain, trimming is 1 base at the V end and 4 bases at the J end, and the number of junction bases without a gene match is 15. From the cysteine through the phenylalanine, the CDR3 covers 18 amino acids. Only the CDR3 DNA stays, 54 bases, in frame from base 1. This clonotype appeared many times. It has no known antigen specificity. Base qualities are missing; no much larger clone stands one base away. Study-level results and caveats: Spiked-in Jurkat TCR RNA equal to a single cell's worth was reported to be detectable even within one million naive CD8 T cells. Clones above 20 RNA copies held over 98% of molecules in CMV-specific effector cells but under 1% in naive cells. When barcode sub-clustering was left out, chimeric consensus sequences inflated TCR diversity, with chimeras reaching as high as 47%. The naive libraries included spiked-in Jurkat TCR RNA (about 11 copies' worth), and this RNA is not part of the donor repertoire. Identical TCR molecules sharing a barcode could cause highly expanded clone sizes to be underestimated. Modeling indicated around 3 TCR RNA copies recovered per cell, compared with about 10 by digital PCR, which implies a capture efficiency of 25% to 35%.

This chain joins TRBV20-1 to TRBJ1-4; 7 middle bases align to TRBD1. The source is a human donor in good health. Some libraries in this study had Jurkat cell RNA spiked in. Input material: naive CD8+ T cells from blood, with Jurkat cell RNA spiked in. The sample's cell subset or site label, in plain terms: FACS-sorted CD8+CD4-CCR7+CD45RA+ naive T cells. CDR3 region: CSARAPLRSGTVNEKLFF. The nucleotides are TGCAGTGCTAGAGCCCCACTTAGGTCCGGGACAGTTAATGAAAAACTGTTTTTT.